The 9 T cell receptor beta chains in this list originate from one sample, sequenced in a study of tumor-infiltrating lymphocytes in oesophageal squamous cell carcinoma. One entry per CDR3 protein results from TCRdb running MiXCR on the PCR reads. The sample lists more than 9,000 distinct CDR3 sequences, around half occurring once. Sequenced input: esophageal tumor tissue. The receptor source for this set is a male donor with esophageal squamous cell carcinoma.

This chain uses TRBV7-4 with TRBJ2-3, with no clear D. The J call may be wrong; the DNA end is better matched by TRBJ2-2. The CDR3 contains 14 residues. Germline CDR1 and CDR2: SGHVT and SQSDAQ. The CDR3 nucleotides read TGTGCCAGCAGCTTTGGAGTGGACACCGGGGAGCTGTTTTTT. It specifies CASSFGVDTGELFF.

This clonotype was observed a few times. The V and J genes are TRBV28 and TRBJ2-4, with 8 bases fitting TRBD2. The J call could be wrong; TRBJ2-1 is a better fit for the DNA end. The germline CDR1 and CDR2 sequences are MDHEN and SYDVKM. This CDR3 comprises 15 residues. As DNA, the CDR3 is TGTGCCAGCAGTTTACCAGCGGGGGATTACAATGAGCAGTTCTTC. Translated, it gives CASSLPAGDYNEQFF.

CDR3 sequence reads: CASNRQGSTDTQYF. CDR3 coding DNA: TGTGCCAGCAACCGACAGGGGAGCACAGATACGCAGTATTTT. V gene TRBV7-9 combines with J gene TRBJ2-5; 8 bases are a match to TRBD1. The DNA end is a closer match to TRBJ2-3, so the J assignment may be wrong. Germline lookup yields CDR1 SEHNR and CDR2 FQNEAQ (reference sequence). The CDR3 length is 14 residues.

The J gene is TRBJ2-4, the V gene TRBV5-1; tentatively, D is TRBD2 (6 bases). The J call may be faulty, since TRBJ2-5 better matches the DNA end. The CDR3 loop spans 17 amino acids. In germline, CDR1 is SGHRS, CDR2 YFSETQ. The CDR3 region has the DNA TGCGCCAGCAGCTTGATAGGGGACTTCTCTGTTCAAGAGACCCAGTACTTC. Its translation: CASSLIGDFSVQETQYF.

Relative to its sample, this clonotype is medium-sized. The chain combines TRBV7-9 with TRBJ1-4; 8 bases map to TRBD1. The length of the CDR3 is 15 residues. V lost 4 bases and J lost 3; bases outside the gene matches: 4. Germline V lookup: CDR1 SEHNR, CDR2 FQNEAQ (reference sequence). The CDR3 reads CASSYGQGSNEKLFF. CDR3 sequence (DNA): TGTGCCAGCAGCTACGGACAGGGATCTAATGAAAAACTGTTTTTT.

The chain is built from TRBV7-3 and TRBJ2-1; perhaps TRBD2 as D (6 bases). This CDR3 region has 15 residues. V lost 1 base, J lost 3 bases, and 10 bases lay in between. The germline CDR1 and CDR2 sequences are SGHTA and FQGTGA. Here the CDR3 reads CASSLIAGSYNEQFF. Written as DNA, the CDR3 is TGTGCCAGCAGCTTAATCGCGGGAAGCTACAATGAGCAGTTCTTC.

Here the CDR3 DNA reads TGTGCCAGCAGCTTAGTTCACAGGGCAGGGTTTGGTAATGAGCAGTTCTTC. Translating gives CASSLVHRAGFGNEQFF. The chain links TRBV7-6 to TRBJ2-5; D is perhaps TRBD1 (6 bases). The J call is doubtful: the DNA matches TRBJ2-1 better. Germline lookup yields CDR1 SGHVS and CDR2 FNYEAQ. This CDR3 region has 17 residues.

The rearrangement links TRBV12-3 or TRBV12-4 to TRBJ1-4, with 9 bases that match TRBD1. With 5 bases clipped from V and 10 bases from J, the junction kept 8 bases outside the gene matches. The CDR3 contains 14 residues. CDR3 region: CASSPGQGEGKLFF. CDR3 DNA: TGTGCCAGCAGTCCGGGACAGGGAGAGGGAAAACTGTTTTTT.

This clonotype was seen repeatedly, ten times or more. The rearrangement links TRBV6-2 or TRBV6-3 to TRBJ2-7, with 9 bases lining up with TRBD1. The CDR3 extends over 17 amino acids. Trimming removed 0 bases from V and 3 bases from J; junction bases left unmatched: 9. Germline loops: CDR1 MNHEY, CDR2 SVGEGT. Here the CDR3 reads CASSYSRTGAGIYEQYF. The CDR3 nucleotides read TGTGCCAGCAGTTACTCGAGGACAGGGGCAGGAATCTACGAGCAGTACTTC.